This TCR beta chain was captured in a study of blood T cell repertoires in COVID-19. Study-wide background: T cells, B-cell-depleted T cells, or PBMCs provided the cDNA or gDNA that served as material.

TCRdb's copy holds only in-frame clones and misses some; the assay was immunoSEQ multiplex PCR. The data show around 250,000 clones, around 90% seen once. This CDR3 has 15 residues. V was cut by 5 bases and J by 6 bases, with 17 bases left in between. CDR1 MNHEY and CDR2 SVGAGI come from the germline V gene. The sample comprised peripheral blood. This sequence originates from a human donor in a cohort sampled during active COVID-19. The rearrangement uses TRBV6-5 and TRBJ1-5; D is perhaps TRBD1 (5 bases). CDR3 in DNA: TGTGCCAGCAGTAGCCAGGGTTCCTTAGGTCAGCCCCAGCATTTT. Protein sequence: CASSSQGSLGQPQHF.